One TCR beta chain is described in this entry. The source of the sample is a study of identical twins. V was trimmed by 4 bases and J by 4 bases, leaving 19 bases between them. Germline assignment: CDR1 GTSNPN and CDR2 SVGIG (reference sequence). The CDR3 has 16 residues. TCRdb ran MiXCR on the 5' RACE reads and lists one entry per CDR3 protein. The data show some 440,000 distinct CDR3 sequences, around 24% seen once. The same data also contributed to another study, on T cells expressing NK-cell markers.

Sequenced: CD4+ T cells sorted from blood. The J gene is TRBJ2-2, the V gene TRBV30; D might be TRBD1 (6 bases). The receptor comes from a woman younger than 35 in good health. The CDR3, as DNA: TGTGCCTGGATTGATGGGGGCAAAAGTATCACCGGGGAGCTGTTTTTT. Translated, it gives CAWIDGGKSITGELFF.